The rows below give T cell receptor beta chains drawn from one sample of a study of cytomegalovirus exposure and HLA in healthy donors. This table comes from immunoSEQ multiplex PCR, and its TCRdb copy is limited to in-frame clones, with some not included. The repertoire includes 150,000 to 200,000 clones, about four fifths of them detected once, and less than 2% sits in the top ten. The sample taken for sequencing was PBMCs. These receptors originate from a woman between 18 and 29 years old in good health and CMV-seronegative. Both conserved end residues are part of each CDR3. D genes are given only for firm matches. Size is stated for part of the rows, as once, few or many counts, or as a class when the clone is expanded.

>.|TRBJ1-1|.|TRBV7-2
TGTGCCAGCAGCGTTCTTACAGGAAGGACTTTCTTT
CASSVLTGRTFF
>TRBD1|TRBJ1-6|once|TRBV6-6
TGTGCCAGCAGTTACTCGACAGGGCATAATAATTCACCCCTCCACTTT
CASSYSTGHNNSPLHF
>TRBD2|TRBJ2-3|once|TRBV9
TGTGCCAGCAGCGCACTAGCGGGAGGCGGTACAGATACGCAGTATTTT
CASSALAGGGTDTQYF
>.|TRBJ1-2|.|TRBV29-1
TGCAGCGTTGAAGATGGTCAGGGAGGCTACACCTTC
CSVEDGQGGYTF
>.|TRBJ1-1|.|TRBV11-3
TGTGCCAGCAGCTCAGGACAGCGCGGGAACACTGAAGCTTTCTTT
CASSSGQRGNTEAFF
>TRBD1|TRBJ2-7|.|TRBV28
TGTGCCAGCACCCCTAGAGGGGACAGGGTCAAACACGAGCAGTACTTC
CASTPRGDRVKHEQYF
>TRBD2|TRBJ2-7|.|TRBV2
TGTGCCAGCAGTGGGCGACTAGCGGCCTCCTACGAGCAGTACTTC
CASSGRLAASYEQYF
>TRBD1|TRBJ2-5|.|TRBV2
TGTGCCAGCAGTGAAGGGGGTCAGGGGGAAGAGACCCAGTACTTC
CASSEGGQGEETQYF
>.|TRBJ2-7|few|TRBV4-2
TGTGCCAGCAGCCTCCTCGGGGTCGGGAGTCCCTACGAGCAGTACTTC
CASSLLGVGSPYEQYF
>.|TRBJ2-1|.|TRBV11-3
TGTGCCAGCAGCTCCCCTGCGGGATCCTACAATGAGCAGTTCTTC
CASSSPAGSYNEQFF
>TRBD1|TRBJ1-5|.|TRBV19
TGTGCCAGTAGGCAACCCGGACAGGGAAGACAGCCCCAGCATTTT
CASRQPGQGRQPQHF
>TRBD2|TRBJ2-1|.|TRBV18
TGTGCCAGCTCAGACGGGACTACCAAGTTCTACAATGAGCAGTTCTTC
CASSDGTTKFYNEQFF
>.|TRBJ2-3|.|TRBV9
TGTGCCAGCAGCGTAGACGTAGCGATTCCGGATACGCAGTATTTT
CASSVDVAIPDTQYF
>TRBD1|TRBJ1-4|.|TRBV18
TGTGCCAGCTCACCGACAGGGATGGCAACTAATGAAAAACTGTTTTTT
CASSPTGMATNEKLFF
>TRBD2|TRBJ2-1|few|TRBV7-9
TGTGCCAGCAGCCCCTCCCCGGGCGGGAGTGGAAATGAGCAGTTCTTC
CASSPSPGGSGNEQFF
>.|TRBJ1-5|.|TRBV19
TGTGCCAGTTGTTACGGCCAGGGTTTTCAGCCCCAGCATTTT
CASCYGQGFQPQHF
>TRBD1|TRBJ1-5|.|TRBV28
TGTGCCAGCAGCGATGGACAGGGAGTAAATCAGCCCCAGCATTTT
CASSDGQGVNQPQHF
>.|TRBJ1-1|.|TRBV28
TGTGCCAGCAGACGGGAGGGTTCGGTCACTGAAGCTTTCTTT
CASRREGSVTEAFF
>TRBD1|TRBJ2-2|.|TRBV4-1
TGCGCCAGCAGCCAACCGGGACAGGGACTCCGTGGCACCGGGGAGCTGTTTTTT
CASSQPGQGLRGTGELFF
>TRBD2|TRBJ2-2|.|TRBV2
TGTGCCAGCGGTTCTAGCGGCGCGAACACCGGGGAGCTGTTTTTT
CASGSSGANTGELFF
>.|TRBJ2-5|once|TRBV7-2
TGTGCCAGCAGCTTAGCTAGGGGGACCCAGTACTTC
CASSLARGTQYF
>TRBD2|TRBJ2-3|few|TRBV28
TGTGCCAGCAGTTCAAGGCTAGCGGGAGGTATCACAGATACGCAGTATTTT
CASSSRLAGGITDTQYF
>.|TRBJ1-1|.|TRBV30
TGTGCCTGGATGGCGGGGGGTGTAGCTTTCTTT
CAWMAGGVAFF
>TRBD1|TRBJ2-5|.|TRBV5-1
TGCGCCAGCAGCTGGGACAGGACCCAAGAGACCCAGTACTTC
CASSWDRTQETQYF
>TRBD1|TRBJ2-7|.|TRBV10-1
TGCGCCAGCAGTTCAAACCAGGGGGCCTACGAGCAGTACTTC
CASSSNQGAYEQYF
>TRBD1|TRBJ1-1|.|TRBV19
TGTGCCAGTAGTATTTCTGGGACAGCGAACACTGAAGCTTTCTTT
CASSISGTANTEAFF
>TRBD2|TRBJ2-3|once|TRBV2
TGTGCCAGCAGCACTGGCGGGAGTCTTACAGATACGCAGTATTTT
CASSTGGSLTDTQYF
>TRBD2|TRBJ2-1|few|TRBV2
TGTGCCAGCAGGAGTAGCGGATCCGGGAGGAATGAGCAGTTCTTC
CASRSSGSGRNEQFF
>TRBD1|TRBJ1-1|once|TRBV6-6
TGTGCCAGCAGTTACGGGACAGGGAACACTGAAGCTTTCTTT
CASSYGTGNTEAFF
>TRBD2|TRBJ2-2|.|TRBV2
TGTGCCGGTACGATAACTAGCGGTTCGAACACCGGGGAGCTGTTTTTT
CAGTITSGSNTGELFF
>.|TRBJ2-5|.|TRBV9
TGTGCCAGCAGCTTAGGCGGCCTAGCTGGGAAAGAGACCCAGTACTTC
CASSLGGLAGKETQYF
>.|TRBJ2-7|.|TRBV19
TGTGCCAGACAGGGCTACGAGCAGTACTTC
CARQGYEQYF
>TRBD2|TRBJ2-2|.|TRBV9
TGTGCCAGCAGCGTAGCGGGTAGCGGGGTTTCGGCCGGGGAGCTGTTTTTT
CASSVAGSGVSAGELFF
>.|TRBJ1-2|.|TRBV19
TGTGCCACCATCGACAGCCCCTATGGCTACACCTTC
CATIDSPYGYTF
>.|TRBJ2-7|.|TRBV2
TGTGCCAGCAGGAGGACAGTAAACCAGGCCTACGAGCAGTACTTC
CASRRTVNQAYEQYF